Listed below are T cell receptor beta chains from one sample, sequenced in a study of T cells after yellow fever vaccination. TCRdb re-analysed the 5' RACE reads in MiXCR, keeping a single row per CDR3 protein. The data hold about 130,000 distinct CDR3 sequences, with about 8.8% observed a single time. The sample consisted of CD8+ T cells sorted from PBMCs, taken on the day of the yellow fever booster vaccination. These receptors were obtained from a man between 18 and 29 years old who received the YFV17D yellow fever vaccine. The CDR3 runs from the conserved cysteine through the conserved F or W. D genes are given only for firm matches. Size is omitted from some rows. Given values are once, few, many or a class for expanded clones.

>-|few|TRBV9|TRBJ2-3
TGTGCCAGCTCCAACTGGGGAGATACGCAGTATTTT
CASSNWGDTQYF
>-|-|TRBV6-6|TRBJ1-1
TGTGCCAGCACCTACCTCCAGGGAAACACTGAAGCTTTCTTT
CASTYLQGNTEAFF
>TRBD1|-|TRBV23-1|TRBJ1-5
TGCGCCAGCAACCACAGGGGTTACAATCAGCCCCAGCATTTT
CASNHRGYNQPQHF
>-|few|TRBV5-4|TRBJ2-1
TGTGCCAGCAGCTTGGCCCTCAAGGCGGGTACAAATGAGCAGTTCTTC
CASSLALKAGTNEQFF
>-|-|TRBV20-1|TRBJ1-3
TGCAGTGCTAGAGGAAGGGGACGTCACGGAAACACCATATATTTT
CSARGRGRHGNTIYF
>-|-|TRBV4-3|TRBJ1-5
TGCGCCAGCAGCCGGTACCAGGGTAGCAATCAGCCCCAGCATTTT
CASSRYQGSNQPQHF
>-|many|TRBV6-2/TRBV6-3|TRBJ2-1
TGTGCCAGCAGGCTCCGAGGGACAACTCGGGATGAGCAGTTCTTC
CASRLRGTTRDEQFF
>TRBD2|few|TRBV7-6|TRBJ2-5
TGTGCCAGCACCACTCTGAGCGGGGCGCACAAGACCCAGTACTTC
CASTTLSGAHKTQYF
>-|-|TRBV29-1|TRBJ1-1
TGCAGCGTTGCCACGGAAACTGAAGCTTTCTTT
CSVATETEAFF
>TRBD1|few|TRBV15|TRBJ2-1
TGTGCCACCAGCAGAGTCGCAGGGGGCAATGAGCAGTTCTTC
CATSRVAGGNEQFF
>TRBD1|few|TRBV6-2/TRBV6-3|TRBJ2-3
TGTGCCAGCAGACCGACCATAGACAGGGCAGATACGCAGTATTTT
CASRPTIDRADTQYF
>TRBD2|-|TRBV4-3|TRBJ2-1
TGCGCCAGCAGCCGAGGACTAGCGGGGTACAATGAGCAGTTCTTC
CASSRGLAGYNEQFF
>-|-|TRBV20-1|TRBJ2-4
TGCAGTGGGATTGGGGAAGCCAAAAACATTCAGTACTTC
CSGIGEAKNIQYF
>-|-|TRBV27|TRBJ1-1
TGTGCCAGCAGCCTTAGCAACGCGAAGTGGAACACTGAAGCTTTCTTT
CASSLSNAKWNTEAFF
>TRBD1|-|TRBV4-1|TRBJ2-7
TGCGCCAGCAGCCCTCGGACAGGTTTAAACTACGAGCAGTACTTC
CASSPRTGLNYEQYF
>TRBD1|-|TRBV5-5|TRBJ1-2
TGTGCCAGCAGCCAGACAGGGTATGGCTACACCTTC
CASSQTGYGYTF
>TRBD1|-|TRBV7-3|TRBJ1-2
TGTGCCAGCAGCTCCTCCGGGACAGGGGATATAAGGGGCTACACCTTC
CASSSSGTGDIRGYTF
>TRBD1|few|TRBV7-9|TRBJ2-1
TGTGCCGCGAGGGGGACAGGGGGCTTGGATGAGCAGTTCTTC
CAARGTGGLDEQFF
>-|few|TRBV12-3/TRBV12-4|TRBJ1-1
TGTGCCAGCAGTTTAAGCCCAAGCCTTGTAAACACTGAAGCTTTCTTT
CASSLSPSLVNTEAFF
>TRBD2|once|TRBV6-1|TRBJ2-3
TGTGCCAGCAGTAGAAGCGGGGCTGGAACAGATACGCAGTATTTT
CASSRSGAGTDTQYF
>-|-|TRBV12-3/TRBV12-4|TRBJ1-2
TGTGCCAGCAGTTACCGGGACCTCCGTGGAGGCTACACCTTC
CASSYRDLRGGYTF
>TRBD2|many|TRBV20-1|TRBJ2-3
TGCAGTGCTCGGGTGGCGGGGGGGCTTGTAGATACGCAGTATTTT
CSARVAGGLVDTQYF
>TRBD1|few|TRBV2|TRBJ2-5
TGTGCCAGCCTTCCCCGGAGCAGGGGGCTGTTGGGAGAGACCCAGTACTTC
CASLPRSRGLLGETQYF
>TRBD2|-|TRBV19|TRBJ2-5
TGTGCCAGTAGCAACATTCGGGGAGGGAGGGACTACCAAGAGACCCAGTACTTC
CASSNIRGGRDYQETQYF
>-|few|TRBV4-2|TRBJ2-5
TGTGCCAGCAGCCAAGTATCTCGGGAGACCCAGTACTTC
CASSQVSRETQYF